The text below deals with one T cell receptor beta chain. Only in-frame clones appear in the TCRdb table, and some are missing; sequencing was by immunoSEQ multiplex PCR. Among about 130,000 clones listed, about 94% were seen once. The entry originates in a study of cytomegalovirus exposure and HLA in healthy donors. CDR1 SGHRS and CDR2 YFSETQ come from the germline V gene. With 0 bases clipped from V and 0 bases from J, the junction kept 1 base outside the gene matches. CDR3 length: 16 residues. The V and J genes are TRBV5-1 and TRBJ2-2; TRBD2 matches 8 bases. Sequencing was done on a sample of PBMCs. This TCR derives from a young man in good health and CMV-seropositive. The CDR3, as DNA: TGCGCCAGCAGCTTGGCGACTAGCGCGAACACCGGGGAGCTGTTTTTT. It yields the protein CASSLATSANTGELFF.